The next 30 T cell receptor beta chains were all read from a single sample in a study of breast tumors, draining lymph nodes, adjacent tissues. TCRdb reprocessed the multiplex PCR reads via MiXCR and lists one record per CDR3 protein. Counted here are 100,000 to 150,000 distinct CDR3 sequences, about 20% occurring once; the ten biggest clones make up less than 4.5%. Breast cancer patients provided tissue from their axillary draining lymph nodes. Sequenced material: axillary lymph node tissue. The receptors stem from a female donor with breast cancer. Some clones in this sample may be carry-over from other donors' samples.

This sequence joins TRBV7-3 and TRBJ2-5; TRBD2 aligns across 14 bases. This CDR3 has 16 residues. The trim removed 5 bases at V and 2 bases at J, leaving 4 bases unmatched. The germline V gene encodes CDR1 SGHTA and CDR2 FQGTGA. Here the CDR3 reads CASSTGTSGRQETQYF. The CDR3, as DNA: TGTGCCAGCAGCACTGGGACTAGCGGGAGACAAGAGACCCAGTACTTC. The full variable domain, with the rest looked up from reference TRBV7-3 and TRBJ2-5, is GAGVSQTPSNKVTEKGKYVELRCDPISGHTALYWYRQSLGQGPEFLIYFQGTGAADDSGLPNDRFFAVRPEGSVSTLKIQRTERGDSAVYLCASSTGTSGRQETQYFGPGTRLLVL.

This clonotype was recorded a few times. This chain links TRBV28 with TRBJ2-7, with 11 bases aligning to TRBD2. V was clipped by 5 bases and J by 5 bases; unmatched bases: 8. The germline V gene encodes CDR1 MDHEN and CDR2 SYDVKM. This CDR3 has 15 residues. The CDR3 sequence is CASSILAGGRDEQYF. DNA of the CDR3: TGTGCCAGCAGTATTTTAGCGGGGGGGCGCGACGAGCAGTACTTC.

This chain links TRBV20-1 with TRBJ2-7, with TRBD2 matching 9 bases. J lost 7 bases, V lost 5 bases, and 3 bases had no gene match. The CDR3 is made up of 11 amino acids. CDR1 is DFQATT and CDR2 is SNEGSKA in the germline V gene (reference sequence). CDR3 sequence reads: CSAVTSGEQYF. The CDR3 DNA is TGCAGTGCTGTAACTAGCGGGGAGCAGTACTTC.

To note about this clonotype: This sequence may be a read error, since a much larger clone differs from it by one base. The J gene is TRBJ2-1, the V gene TRBV6-2 or TRBV6-3, with D perhaps matching TRBD1 (6 bases). CDR1 and CDR2 (germline): MNHEY, SVGEGT. The CDR3 loop spans 16 amino acids. The CDR3 region has the DNA TGTGCCAGCAGTTACTCGGAGCGGACAGAGTACAATGAGCGGTTCTTC. Translation: CASSYSERTEYNERFF.

Many counts were recorded for this clonotype. The V call is TRBV28, the J call TRBJ2-7; D is uncertain. With 1 base removed from V and 6 bases from J, the gap between germline ends came to 4 bases. This CDR3 is built from 11 residues. CDR1 is MDHEN and CDR2 is SYDVKM in the germline V gene. The CDR3 spells CASSLFREQYF. Here the CDR3 DNA reads TGTGCCAGCAGTTTATTTCGCGAGCAGTACTTC.

The sample holds a few counts of this clonotype. The V gene is TRBV19, the J gene TRBJ1-5; 8 nucleotides match TRBD1. The germline CDR1 and CDR2 sequences are LNHDA and SQIVND (reference sequence). The V and J ends lost 4 bases and 4 bases, in that order; junction bases with no gene match: 6. CDR3 length: 15 residues. As DNA, the CDR3 is TGTGCCAGTAGTACAGCAGGGGGCCCAAATCAGCCCCAGCATTTT. Translated: CASSTAGGPNQPQHF. Looking up the rest from reference TRBV19 and TRBJ1-5 gives the full variable domain: DGGITQSPKYLFRKEGQNVTLSCEQNLNHDAMYWYRQDPGQGLRLIYYSQIVNDFQKGDIAEGYSVSREKKESFPLTVTSAQKNPTAFYLCASSTAGGPNQPQHFGDGTRLSIL.

Only a few counts were recorded for this clonotype. The chain is built from TRBV29-1 and TRBJ2-4; TRBD2 is a possible D gene (5 bases). The V gene's germline CDR1 is SQVTM and CDR2 ANQGSEA. There are 14 residues in the CDR3. V was shortened by 6 bases and J by 6 bases, with 18 bases between the two germline ends. CDR3 in amino acids: CSVTGGLGLNIQYF. DNA of the CDR3: TGCAGCGTAACCGGTGGCCTTGGACTAAACATTCAGTACTTC. Complete variable domain (other parts from reference TRBV29-1 and TRBJ2-4): SAVISQKPSRDICQRGTSLTIQCQVDSQVTMMFWYRQQPGQSLTLIATANQGSEATYESGFVIDKFPISRPNLTFSTLTVSNMSPEDSSIYLCSVTGGLGLNIQYFGAGTRLSVL.

The chain couples TRBV7-2 to TRBJ1-3, with D perhaps matching TRBD1 (5 bases). CDR1 is SGHTA, CDR2 FQGNSA, per germline. Between the trimmed V and J ends, which lost 1 base and 6 bases, there was a span of 13 bases. CDR3 length: 15 amino acids. CDR3 loop: CASSLEFGGENTIYF. CDR3 nucleotides: TGTGCCAGCAGCTTAGAATTCGGGGGGGAAAACACCATATATTTT.

This clonotype appeared once. With a much larger clone just one base away, this may be a read error. The chain links TRBV11-2 to TRBJ2-7; no clear D. Germline values: CDR1 SGHAT, CDR2 FQNNGV. V was clipped by 1 base and J by 5 bases, with 9 bases between them. The CDR3 has 13 amino acids. The CDR3 DNA follows: TGTGCCAGCAGCTTAGTGCTCTCAAACGAGCAGTACTTC. It codes for CASSLVLSNEQYF.

This clonotype was counted many times. The chain links TRBV6-1 to TRBJ1-2; D gene uncertain. This CDR3 region has 15 residues. Germline CDR1 reads MNHNS; CDR2 reads SASEGT. V dropped 2 bases and J dropped 3 bases, with 13 bases sitting between them. For the CDR3, the DNA is TGTGCCAGCAGTGAAAAGGGCTTGGCAGACTATGGCTACACCTTC. Its protein product is CASSEKGLADYGYTF.

About this clonotype: This may stem from a read error, because a much larger clone lies one nucleotide away. V and J are TRBV12-3 or TRBV12-4 and TRBJ1-5, with D unclear. This CDR3 spans 14 amino acids. CDR3 sequence: CASSFYSINQPQPF. In nucleotides, the CDR3 is TGTGCCAGCAGTTTTTACAGCATCAATCAGCCCCAGCCTTTT.

Only one count was recorded for this clonotype. The chain links TRBV5-1 to TRBJ1-1; D is ambiguous. V lost 3 bases, J lost 0 bases, and 9 bases lay in between. Germline CDR1 and CDR2: SGHRS and YFSETQ. CDR3 size: 14 residues. The CDR3 sequence: CASSYQTLNTEAFF. CDR3 nucleotide sequence: TGCGCCAGCAGCTACCAGACACTGAACACTGAAGCTTTCTTT.

This clonotype was seen ten or more times. The genes are TRBV7-2 and TRBJ2-7; the match to TRBD2 covers 9 bases. Unmatched junction bases numbered 7, after V lost 5 bases and J lost 2 bases. CDR3 length: 15 amino acids. Per germline, CDR1 SGHTA and CDR2 FQGNSA. CDR3 sequence: CASSRQASGAYEQYF. In DNA form, the CDR3 reads TGTGCCAGCAGCAGACAAGCTAGCGGGGCCTACGAGCAGTACTTC. Full variable domain (outside the CDR3, taken from reference TRBV7-2 and TRBJ2-7): GAGVSQSPSNKVTEKGKDVELRCDPISGHTALYWYRQSLGQGLEFLIYFQGNSAPDKSGLPSDRFSAERTGGSVSTLTIQRTQQEDSAVYLCASSRQASGAYEQYFGPGTRLTVT.

This clonotype was seen ten or more times. The chain uses TRBV7-8 and TRBJ2-2, with D uncertain. This CDR3 comprises 14 residues. Germline V gene sequence: CDR1 SGHVS, CDR2 FQNEAQ. V lost 1 base to trimming and J lost 6 bases, with 9 bases between them. The DNA of the CDR3 is TGTGCCAGCAGCTTAGTCCGTGGGGCCGGGGAGCTGTTTTTT. Protein: CASSLVRGAGELFF.

Of note for this clonotype: This sequence may be a read error, since a much larger clone differs from it by one base. This is likely a read error, given that the CDR3 carries no conserved phenylalanine or tryptophan at its end. The chain is built from TRBV7-9 and TRBJ1-4; possible D gene TRBD1, 5 bases. CDR3 length equals 15 residues. Trimming stripped 0 bases from V and 8 bases from J, with 13 bases between. Per germline, CDR1 SEHNR and CDR2 FQNEAQ (reference sequence). CDR3 nucleotides: TGTGCCAGCAGCTTAGCGTTGGGACGGGGGGAAAAACTGTTTCTT. The encoded protein is CASSLALGRGEKLFL.

This clonotype was counted at least ten times. The rearrangement joins TRBV5-1 to TRBJ2-7; a possible D gene is TRBD1 (5 bases). The CDR3 sequence is 14 residues long. V was clipped by 4 bases and J by 5 bases, with 16 bases between them. Per germline, CDR1 SGHRS and CDR2 YFSETQ. DNA of the CDR3: TGCGCCAGCAGCCATATACAGGTTCCCCACGAGCAGTACTTC. Translated: CASSHIQVPHEQYF.

Concerning this clonotype itself: A much larger clone differs from this one at a single base, so this may be a read error. This rearrangement joins TRBV12-5 to TRBJ1-2; 8 bases align to TRBD1. V lost 1 base to trimming and J lost 4 bases; unmatched junction nucleotides: 11. The CDR3 loop spans 17 amino acids. Germline CDR1 is LGHNT and CDR2 is FRNRAP. The CDR3 region is CASGLAYPGQELYGYTF. CDR3 DNA: TGTGCTAGTGGTTTGGCTTATCCGGGACAGGAACTCTATGGCTACACCTTC.

As for this clonotype: With a much larger clone just one base away, this may be a read error. The CDR3 DNA reads TGTGCCAGCAGTACCCGAGATGAGCAGTTCTTC. Protein: CASSTRDEQFF. The V gene is TRBV28, the J gene TRBJ2-1; no clear D gene. In germline, CDR1 is MDHEN, CDR2 SYDVKM. V lost 5 bases to trimming and J lost 8 bases, with 7 bases between them. This CDR3 has 11 amino acids. The whole variable domain, remainder taken from reference TRBV28 and TRBJ2-1, is DVKVTQSSRYLVKRTGEKVFLECVQDMDHENMFWYRQDPGLGLRLIYFSYDVKMKEKGDIPEGYSVSREKKERFSLILESASTNQTSMYLCASSTRDEQFFGPGTRLTVL.

This clonotype was counted many times. This chain connects TRBV27 to TRBJ2-7; no firm D call. CDR1 MNHEY and CDR2 SMNVEV come from the germline V gene (reference sequence). This CDR3 is built from 15 residues. V shed 4 bases and J shed 0 bases, with 13 bases lying between them. This CDR3 reads CASSSTRHGSYEQYF. CDR3 in DNA: TGTGCCAGCAGTTCGACCCGACACGGCTCCTACGAGCAGTACTTC.

In regard to this clonotype: A much larger clone lies a single base off, so this may be a read error. The J gene is TRBJ1-3, the V gene TRBV20-1, with D perhaps matching TRBD1 (5 bases). The CDR3 length is 14 residues. Germline CDR1 reads DFQATT; CDR2 reads SNEGSKA (reference sequence). Trimming took 0 bases from V and 2 from J, leaving 8 bases between them. CDR3 sequence reads: CSARDSGPGNTIYF. CDR3 nucleotides: TGCAGTGCTAGAGATTCAGGGCCTGGAAACACCATATATTTT.

This clonotype was counted ten times or more. The chain recombines TRBV20-1 with TRBJ2-1; D gene unclear. The CDR3 has 15 amino acids. The germline V gene has CDR1 DFQATT and CDR2 SNEGSKA (reference sequence). V dropped 2 bases and J dropped 0 bases, with 11 bases sitting between them. This CDR3 reads CSARLGGNSYNEQFF. CDR3 DNA sequence: TGCAGTGCTAGATTGGGCGGAAACTCCTACAATGAGCAGTTCTTC.

This clonotype was seen ten or more times. The chain has TRBV19 and TRBJ1-5; D remains ambiguous. Per the germline V gene, CDR1 is LNHDA and CDR2 is SQIVND (reference sequence). The CDR3 loop spans 15 amino acids. V lost 2 bases and J 3 bases, leaving 11 bases between the germline ends. The CDR3 is CASSIRRGLNQPQHF. The CDR3 nucleotides are TGTGCCAGTAGTATACGGCGAGGGCTCAATCAGCCCCAGCATTTT.

This clonotype was observed many times. This chain joins TRBV4-1 and TRBJ1-2, with D perhaps matching TRBD1 (6 bases). V lost 1 base, J lost 4 bases, and 13 bases lay in between. This CDR3 region has 15 residues. In germline, CDR1 is MGHRA, CDR2 YSYEKL. In DNA form, the CDR3 reads TGCGCCAGCAGCCAAGGGTCAGGGGACGGCTATGGCTACACCTTC. Its protein is CASSQGSGDGYGYTF.

This clonotype was found many times. The V gene is TRBV20-1, the J gene TRBJ2-7; perhaps TRBD1 as D (5 bases). Trimming took off 1 base at V and 3 bases at J, with 10 bases between the two ends. The CDR3 has 13 amino acids. Germline-derived CDR1 and CDR2 are DFQATT and SNEGSKA (reference sequence). CDR3 amino acids: CSARGGRDYEQYF. CDR3 nucleotides: TGCAGTGCTAGAGGTGGCAGGGACTACGAGCAGTACTTC.

In its sample, this clonotype was seen once. A read error may be the cause here, since a much bigger clone is one base away. The chain links TRBV5-4 to TRBJ2-1; 11 bases match TRBD2. This CDR3 spans 15 amino acids. Per germline, CDR1 SGHNT and CDR2 YYREEE (reference sequence). CDR3 residues: CASSSGLAATNGQFF. CDR3 nucleotides: TGTGCCAGCAGCTCGGGACTAGCGGCTACAAATGGGCAGTTCTTC.

Regarding this clonotype: One base separates it from a far larger clone, so it is likely a read error. CDR3 in DNA: TGCGCCAGCGGCCTAAACAATGAGCAGTTCTTC. It codes for CASGLNNEQFF. The chain links TRBV5-1 to TRBJ2-1; no definite D call. The CDR3 is made up of 11 amino acids. The germline V gene has CDR1 SGHRS and CDR2 YFSETQ. V was shortened by 7 bases and J by 5 bases, with 7 bases between the two germline ends.

Many counts were recorded for this clonotype. The rearrangement uses TRBV3-1 and TRBJ1-6, with 8 nucleotides matching TRBD1. Germline loops: CDR1 LGHDT, CDR2 YNNKEL (reference sequence). The CDR3 is made up of 14 amino acids. V trimming: 3 bases; J trimming: 19 bases; junction bases outside the gene matches: 14. The CDR3 sequence: CASSHGTGGNRRHF. The DNA of the CDR3 is TGTGCCAGCAGCCACGGGACAGGAGGGAATCGGCGACACTTT.

Many counts were recorded for this clonotype. V is TRBV20-1 and J is TRBJ2-7, with TRBD1 matching over 7 bases. The CDR3 contains 13 residues. Per the germline V gene, CDR1 is DFQATT and CDR2 is SNEGSKA (reference sequence). Trimming cost V 4 bases and J 4 bases; bases outside gene matches: 7. CDR3 in amino acids: CSAKSHRGYEQYF. The CDR3 DNA follows: TGCAGTGCTAAATCCCACAGGGGTTACGAGCAGTACTTC.

This clonotype has at least ten counts. This rearrangement joins TRBV5-1 to TRBJ2-5, with unresolved D. This CDR3 spans 12 amino acids. V lost 0 bases and J lost 5, with 5 bases in between. Looked up from germline, CDR1 is SGHRS and CDR2 is YFSETQ. The CDR3, as DNA: TGCGCCAGCAGCTTGGAGGTGGAGACCCAGTACTTC. Its protein is CASSLEVETQYF.

The chain's CDR3 is CANGYQALMGGYTF. For the CDR3, the DNA is TGTGCCAACGGTTACCAGGCCCTTATGGGTGGCTACACCTTC. The chain has TRBV6-2 or TRBV6-3 and TRBJ1-2; D not certain. Germline CDR1 reads MNHEY; CDR2 reads SVGEGT. V was cut by 10 bases and J by 7 bases, with 22 bases left in between. This CDR3 is built from 14 residues.